This T cell receptor beta chain was identified in a study of blood T cells in healthy people across ages. Study-wide results and caveats: Higher diversity, along with more naive CD4+ cells, distinguished long-lived donors from aged donors. Higher naive T cell percentage went strongly together with higher TCR beta diversity. PBMCs left unsorted prevented a conclusive naive versus antigen-experienced comparison.

The use of a sample-barcoded 5' primer and a J-beta primer mix characterized a second PCR of roughly 7 to 11 cycles. Tagging of each cDNA molecule was performed by a template-switch adaptor with 12 random nucleotides. A single record per CDR3 protein comes from TCRdb applying MiXCR to the 5' RACE reads. The table has about 720,000 distinct CDR3 sequences, 22% seen once. A few counts support this clonotype. What it binds is unknown. The germline CDR1 and CDR2 sequences are SQVTM and ANQGSEA. Trimming took 2 bases from V and 2 from J, leaving 10 bases between them. The CDR3 sequence is 14 residues long. The receptor comes from a man in his 70s in good health. Sequencing used blood. The rearrangement links TRBV29-1 to TRBJ2-1; no clear D. The CDR3 sequence is CSVESQATYNEQFF. The CDR3 DNA reads TGCAGCGTTGAATCGCAGGCCACCTACAATGAGCAGTTCTTC.